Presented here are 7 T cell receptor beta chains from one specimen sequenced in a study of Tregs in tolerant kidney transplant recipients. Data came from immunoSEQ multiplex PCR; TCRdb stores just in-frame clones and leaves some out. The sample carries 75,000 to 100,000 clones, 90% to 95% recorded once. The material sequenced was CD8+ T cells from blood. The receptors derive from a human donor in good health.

CDR3 coding DNA: TGTGCCAGTAGCAGCACCGGGACAAGCACAGATACGCAGTATTTT. Translation: CASSSTGTSTDTQYF. The genes are TRBV19 and TRBJ2-3; a weak D match, TRBD1 (6 bases). Germline loops: CDR1 LNHDA, CDR2 SQIVND (reference sequence). This CDR3 is 15 amino acids long. The V gene lost 6 bases and the J gene lost 0 bases, with 13 bases spanning the gap.

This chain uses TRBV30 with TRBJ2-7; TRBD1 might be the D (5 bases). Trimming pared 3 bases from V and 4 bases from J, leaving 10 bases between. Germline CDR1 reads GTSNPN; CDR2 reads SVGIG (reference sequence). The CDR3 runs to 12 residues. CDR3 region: CAWRGAWYEQYF. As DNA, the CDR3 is TGTGCCTGGAGAGGGGCATGGTACGAGCAGTACTTC.

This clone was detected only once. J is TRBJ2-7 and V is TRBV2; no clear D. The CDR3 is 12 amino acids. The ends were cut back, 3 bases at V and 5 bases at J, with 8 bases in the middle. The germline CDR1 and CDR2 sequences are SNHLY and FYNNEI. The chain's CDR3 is CASSDGLHEQYF. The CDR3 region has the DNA TGTGCCAGCAGTGACGGTCTGCACGAGCAGTACTTC.

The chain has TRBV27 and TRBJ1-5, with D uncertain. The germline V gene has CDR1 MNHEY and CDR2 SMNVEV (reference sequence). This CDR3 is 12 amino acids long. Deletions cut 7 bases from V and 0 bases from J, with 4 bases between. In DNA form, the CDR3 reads TGTGCCAGCAAGAGTAGCAATCAGCCCCAGCATTTT. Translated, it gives CASKSSNQPQHF.

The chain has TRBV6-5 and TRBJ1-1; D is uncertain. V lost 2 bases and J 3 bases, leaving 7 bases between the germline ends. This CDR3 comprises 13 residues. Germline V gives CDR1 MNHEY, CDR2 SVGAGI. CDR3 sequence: CASSYGRHTEAFF. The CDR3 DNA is TGTGCCAGCAGTTACGGTCGGCACACTGAAGCTTTCTTT.

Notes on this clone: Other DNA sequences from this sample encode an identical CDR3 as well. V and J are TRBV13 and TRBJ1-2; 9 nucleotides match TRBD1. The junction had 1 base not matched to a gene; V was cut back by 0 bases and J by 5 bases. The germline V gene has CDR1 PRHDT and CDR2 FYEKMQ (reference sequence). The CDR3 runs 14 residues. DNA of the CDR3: TGTGCCAGCAGCTTAGGTGGGACAGGGTATGGCTACACCTTC. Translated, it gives CASSLGGTGYGYTF.

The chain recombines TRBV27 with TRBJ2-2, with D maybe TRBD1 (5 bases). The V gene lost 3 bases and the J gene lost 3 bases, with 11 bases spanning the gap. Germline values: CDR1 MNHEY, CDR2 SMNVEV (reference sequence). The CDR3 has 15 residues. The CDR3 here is CASSFTLGHTGELFF. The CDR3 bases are TGTGCCAGCAGTTTTACTCTGGGGCACACCGGGGAGCTGTTTTTT.